This T cell receptor (beta chain) derives from a study of early T cells in non-severe SARS-CoV-2 infection. TCRdb reanalysed the 5' RACE reads using MiXCR and keeps one entry per CDR3 protein. In the table there are roughly 100,000 distinct CDR3 sequences, about an eighth of which are singletons. V shed 3 bases, J shed 2 bases, and the junction held 3 bases outside the gene matches. The germline V gene encodes CDR1 SGHNT and CDR2 YYREEE (reference sequence). The CDR3 runs to 15 residues. This chain connects TRBV5-4 to TRBJ2-3; 10 positions match TRBD2. This receptor was taken from an adult who was a healthcare worker with PCR-confirmed SARS-CoV-2 infection or an uninfected control (not recorded which). Sample: whole blood. In nucleotides, the CDR3 is TGTGCCAGCAGCTCCGGGACTAGCGACACAGATACGCAGTATTTT. It specifies CASSSGTSDTDTQYF. Full variable domain (outside the CDR3, taken from reference TRBV5-4 and TRBJ2-3): ETGVTQSPTHLIKTRGQQVTLRCSSQSGHNTVSWYQQALGQGPQFIFQYYREEENGRGNFPPRFSGLQFPNYSSELNVNALELDDSALYLCASSSGTSDTDTQYFGPGTRLTVL.